Presented here are 17 T cell receptor beta chains from one specimen sequenced in a study of cytomegalovirus exposure and HLA in healthy donors. Here immunoSEQ multiplex PCR was the method, and the copy in TCRdb shows in-frame clones only, minus some. The top ten hold 2.9% of the sample, which has 230,000 or so clones, almost 90% seen once. Sequencing was carried out using PBMCs. The receptors stem from a woman aged 18-29 years in good health and CMV-seronegative.

This clone was seen a few times. V is TRBV4-2 and J is TRBJ2-3, with a possible D match to TRBD2 (5 bases). The CDR3 has 16 amino acids. The V gene's germline CDR1 is LGHNA and CDR2 YNFKEQ. Trimming cost V 1 base and J 1 base, with 12 bases left between them. The CDR3 region is CASSQVAGSGTDTQYF. In DNA, the CDR3 is TGTGCCAGCAGCCAAGTGGCTGGTAGCGGCACAGATACGCAGTATTTT.

V gene TRBV27 combines with J gene TRBJ2-1; 8 positions agree with TRBD2. With V trimmed by 3 bases and J by 7 bases, 5 bases remained unmatched. CDR1 is MNHEY and CDR2 is SMNVEV in the germline V gene (reference sequence). This CDR3 region has 14 residues. The DNA of the CDR3 is TGTGCCAGCAGTTTGTGGGGCGGGGGGAATGAGCAGTTCTTC. Protein: CASSLWGGGNEQFF.

The V and J genes are TRBV28 and TRBJ2-7; D remains ambiguous. The CDR3 consists of 14 residues. Trimming removed 7 bases from V and 2 bases from J, with 15 bases in between. In germline, CDR1 is MDHEN, CDR2 SYDVKM. The CDR3 coding sequence is TGTGCCAGCACCTCTACGGATGAGGCCTACGAGCAGTACTTC. Its protein product is CASTSTDEAYEQYF. Filled out from reference TRBV28 and TRBJ2-7, the complete variable domain reads DVKVTQSSRYLVKRTGEKVFLECVQDMDHENMFWYRQDPGLGLRLIYFSYDVKMKEKGDIPEGYSVSREKKERFSLILESASTNQTSMYLCASTSTDEAYEQYFGPGTRLTVT.

V is TRBV7-6 and J is TRBJ2-3; TRBD2 matches 11 bases. Trimming removed 1 base from V and 2 bases from J; junction bases left unmatched: 5. The CDR3 spans 17 residues. CDR1 and CDR2 (germline): SGHVS, FNYEAQ. CDR3 DNA sequence: TGTGCCAGCAGCTTAGGTCTAGCGGGAGGAATCACAGATACGCAGTATTTT. This sequence encodes CASSLGLAGGITDTQYF.

The chain couples TRBV30 to TRBJ2-7; 8 nucleotides match TRBD1. Trimming took 3 bases from V and 7 from J; bases not matched to a gene: 5. The germline V gene has CDR1 GTSNPN and CDR2 SVGIG (reference sequence). This CDR3 is 12 amino acids long. The CDR3 bases are TGTGCCTGGAGCCTGACAGGGGTTGAGCAGTACTTC. Translation gives CAWSLTGVEQYF.

The chain is built from TRBV6-5 and TRBJ1-1; a weak D match, TRBD1 (5 bases). The CDR3 extends over 16 amino acids. Germline V gene lookup returns CDR1 MNHEY and CDR2 SVGAGI. The V gene lost 4 bases and the J gene lost 5 bases, with 20 bases spanning the gap. For the CDR3, the DNA is TGTGCCAGCAGTTTTTTCGCAGGGCCCGGGAGGACTGAAGCTTTCTTT. Translating it yields CASSFFAGPGRTEAFF.

The chain uses TRBV28 and TRBJ2-4, with D perhaps matching TRBD1 (5 bases). V lost 2 bases and J lost 0, with 20 bases in between. This CDR3 is 19 amino acids long. Per germline, CDR1 MDHEN and CDR2 SYDVKM. CDR3 in DNA: TGTGCCAGCAGTTTAGACGGCATGAGACAGAGACTAGCCAAAAACATTCAGTACTTC. Translating it yields CASSLDGMRQRLAKNIQYF.

The chain uses TRBV27 and TRBJ1-4; 10 bases fit TRBD1. This CDR3 is built from 16 residues. Trimming took 4 bases from V and 5 from J; bases not matched to a gene: 7. CDR1 is MNHEY and CDR2 is SMNVEV in the germline V gene (reference sequence). CDR3: CASSSTPGQGNEKLFF. CDR3 sequence (DNA): TGTGCCAGCAGTTCCACTCCGGGACAGGGGAATGAAAAACTGTTTTTT.

The chain carries TRBV6-5 and TRBJ1-2; 8 nucleotides align to TRBD1. CDR3 size: 12 residues. V dropped 4 bases and J dropped 8; count of bases not matched to a gene: 3. Germline lookup yields CDR1 MNHEY and CDR2 SVGAGI. CDR3 loop: CASSLSGGGYTF. Here the CDR3 DNA reads TGTGCCAGCAGTTTATCAGGGGGCGGCTACACCTTC.

The rearrangement uses TRBV12-5 and TRBJ1-3; the D is unclear. The germline gives CDR1 LGHNT, CDR2 FRNRAP. This CDR3 contains 13 residues. The germline V and J ends were trimmed by 1 base and 4 bases, with 5 bases remaining between them. The CDR3 sequence: CASGLDTGNTIYF. DNA of the CDR3: TGTGCTAGTGGTTTGGATACAGGAAACACCATATATTTT. The entire variable domain, with the rest obtained from reference TRBV12-5 and TRBJ1-3, is as follows: DARVTQTPRHKVTEMGQEVTMRCQPILGHNTVFWYRQTMMQGLELLAYFRNRAPLDDSGMPKDRFSAEMPDATLATLKIQPSEPRDSAVYFCASGLDTGNTIYFGEGSWLTVV.

The rearrangement joins TRBV7-9 to TRBJ2-1; TRBD1 aligns across 9 bases. J gave up 5 bases and V 4 bases, and 3 bases lay outside the gene matches. The length of the CDR3 is 14 residues. Germline V gene sequence: CDR1 SEHNR, CDR2 FQNEAQ (reference sequence). The CDR3 region has the DNA TGTGCCAGCAGCTCGGACAGGGGAAACAATGAGCAGTTCTTC. As protein: CASSSDRGNNEQFF.

The chain is built from TRBV5-1 and TRBJ2-1; the D is unclear. Germline V gives CDR1 SGHRS, CDR2 YFSETQ. Trimming shortened V by 0 bases and J by 7 bases, and 2 bases separated the two germline ends. The CDR3 totals 11 residues. CDR3 coding DNA: TGCGCCAGCAGCTTGGCAAATGAGCAGTTCTTC. Translation gives CASSLANEQFF.

The chain has TRBV4-1 and TRBJ1-1; the D gene is possibly TRBD1 (5 bases). The CDR3 loop spans 16 amino acids. V was clipped by 1 base and J by 8 bases, with 20 bases between them. Looked up from germline, CDR1 is MGHRA and CDR2 is YSYEKL. The CDR3 bases are TGCGCCAGCAGCCAAGTGGATTTGGGACTCGGACGGGAAGCTTTCTTT. Its protein is CASSQVDLGLGREAFF.

This chain links TRBV6-1 with TRBJ2-7, with 7 bases identical to TRBD2. Per the germline V gene, CDR1 is MNHNS and CDR2 is SASEGT. The CDR3 has 15 residues. The V segment lost 0 bases and the J segment 2 bases; nucleotides outside the gene matches: 4. The CDR3 DNA is TGTGCCAGCAGTGAAGCTAGCGGGCGCACCTACGAGCAGTACTTC. It translates to CASSEASGRTYEQYF.

This clone was seen just once. The rearrangement joins TRBV6-5 to TRBJ2-5, with 8 bases matching TRBD2. The V gene's germline CDR1 is MNHEY and CDR2 SVGAGI. After removal of 0 bases from V and 5 bases from J, the junction contained 5 bases not matched to a gene. This CDR3 has 15 residues. Written as DNA, the CDR3 is TGTGCCAGCAGTTACTCGCGGGGGGTCCGGGAGACCCAGTACTTC. This gives the protein CASSYSRGVRETQYF.

This clone showed up just once. This chain connects TRBV5-6 to TRBJ1-2; 7 bases agree with TRBD1. With V trimmed by 3 bases and J by 4 bases, 18 bases remained unmatched. The CDR3 has 18 amino acids. Germline CDR1 and CDR2: SGHDT and YYEEEE. CDR3 in DNA: TGTGCCAGCAGCTCCCCCAGACCTAAAGACAGGGTCGGCTATGGCTACACCTTC. As protein: CASSSPRPKDRVGYGYTF.

V is TRBV2 and J is TRBJ1-3; perhaps TRBD1 as D (6 bases). This CDR3 has 14 amino acids. The V gene lost 7 bases and the J gene lost 0 bases, with 10 bases spanning the gap. Germline V gene data show CDR1 as SNHLY and CDR2 as FYNNEI. The CDR3 nucleotides are TGTGCCAGCAAGGACAGAACCTCTGGAAACACCATATATTTT. Its protein product is CASKDRTSGNTIYF.